The clone carrying this TCR beta chain has only a few counts. The antigen is not known. The data are from a study of T cell responses to AZD1222 COVID-19 vaccine. Findings and limits, study-wide: There were mostly white British donors and more females than males, and clonal diversity was possibly underestimated. Along spike, vaccine-associated CD4 TCRs were found throughout, with dominance at 160-218 and 743-854. Unmutated variant regions are reportedly the target of nearly half of TCRs that are spike-specific. The study identified only five to seven AZD1222 recipients as seropositive at baseline.

Here immunoSEQ multiplex PCR was the method, and the copy in TCRdb shows in-frame clones only, minus some. The data show about 92,000 clones, approximately 90% seen once. The sample consisted of peripheral blood, taken on day 0 of AZD1222 vaccination. The sequence was obtained from an adult in good health.

CDR3 in amino acids: CASSLAYSLEASPEAFF. CDR3 coding DNA: TGTGCCAGCAGCTTGGCATATAGCCTCGAGGCCTCCCCTGAAGCTTTCTTT. J is TRBJ1-1 and V is TRBV5-8; D is unresolved. V was cut by 0 bases and J by 6 bases, with 21 bases left in between. Germline CDR1 is SGHTS and CDR2 is YDEGEE. CDR3 length: 17 residues.